These 10 T cell receptor beta chains share one sample of origin, sequenced in a study of Ad26.COV2.S vaccination and SARS-CoV-2 variants. As for treatment: around 19 received Ad26.COV2.S at low or high dose, single or two shots; 5 received placebo; per-sample allocation not given. Sampling took place 63 days after the first vaccine or placebo injection. TCRdb's copy holds only in-frame clones and misses some; the assay was immunoSEQ multiplex PCR. The sample carries 320,000 or so clones, roughly nine tenths recorded once. The input for sequencing was peripheral blood, taken in a trial of Ad26.COV2.S vaccine versus placebo. The origin of the receptors is a person aged 18-65 years who received the Ad26.COV2.S COVID-19 vaccine or a placebo.

The chain carries TRBV7-9 and TRBJ2-1; no clear D. V lost 3 bases to trimming and J lost 3 bases, with 6 bases between them. The CDR3 is made up of 13 amino acids. Germline V gene data show CDR1 as SEHNR and CDR2 as FQNEAQ (reference sequence). The DNA for the CDR3 is TGTGCCAGCAGCTTTGACAACTACAATGAGCAGTTCTTC. This gives the protein CASSFDNYNEQFF.

This clone was seen a few times. The J gene is TRBJ2-7, the V gene TRBV21-1; the DNA was not used to check the table's D call, TRBD1. TRBV21-1 is a pseudogene. The length of the CDR3 is 14 residues. CDR3 sequence: CASTRWGHPYEQYF. Here the CDR3 DNA reads TGTGCCAGCACTAGGTGGGGACACCCCTACGAGCAGTACTTC.

The chain joins TRBV6-2 or TRBV6-3 to TRBJ1-1, with TRBD1 identical over 7 bases. Germline CDR1 MNHEY, CDR2 SVGEGT. Trimming cost V 3 bases and J 4 bases; bases outside gene matches: 20. The CDR3 spans 19 residues. CDR3 bases: TGTGCCAGCAGTTATACTAGGAGGGACAGTCGGGTTGGTGGCACTGAAGCTTTCTTT. Its translation is CASSYTRRDSRVGGTEAFF.

This clone was found a few times. The chain employs TRBV6-5 and TRBJ2-4; D may be TRBD1 or TRBD2 (6 bases each). Germline V gives CDR1 MNHEY, CDR2 SVGAGI. Trimming left V 4 bases short and J 1 base short, with 14 bases between. The CDR3 has 16 residues. DNA for the CDR3: TGTGCCAGCAGTTCGTCGGGGGCAGGGGCCAAAAACATTCAGTACTTC. Its translation is CASSSSGAGAKNIQYF.

This clone was detected a few times. This chain uses TRBV11-3 with TRBJ1-6; D unclear. The CDR3 runs 12 residues. CDR1 and CDR2 (germline): SGHNT, YENEEA. V was clipped by 3 bases and J by 9 bases, with 6 bases between them. The CDR3 is CASSFSGSPLHF. Written as DNA, the CDR3 is TGTGCCAGCAGCTTTAGTGGTTCACCCCTCCACTTT.

The chain links TRBV19 to TRBJ2-3, with TRBD1 matching over 7 bases. This CDR3 spans 19 amino acids. Trimming cost V 7 bases and J 3 bases; bases outside gene matches: 22. Germline loops: CDR1 LNHDA, CDR2 SQIVND (reference sequence). Written as DNA, the CDR3 is TGTGCCAGTATCGGAAGGACAGGCAGTAGATCCTTCTCTACAGATACGCAGTATTTT. Residues: CASIGRTGSRSFSTDTQYF.

The V and J genes are TRBV24-1 and TRBJ1-3; 8 bases map to TRBD1. The CDR3 loop spans 13 amino acids. The germline V gene has CDR1 KGHDR and CDR2 SFDVKD. V gave up 7 bases and J gave up 4 bases; unmatched junction bases: 2. The CDR3 here is CATSRTGGNTIYF. CDR3 in DNA: TGTGCCACCAGCCGGACAGGGGGAAACACCATATATTTT.

The chain recombines TRBV2 with TRBJ1-5, with TRBD1 matching 7 bases. This CDR3 has 13 residues. V lost 7 bases to trimming and J lost 5 bases; unmatched junction nucleotides: 5. CDR1 and CDR2 (germline): SNHLY, FYNNEI. In DNA, the CDR3 is TGTGCCAGCACCGGAGACAGGGATCAGCCCCAGCATTTT. This translates into CASTGDRDQPQHF.

The chain carries TRBV7-3 and TRBJ2-5; no firm D call. V was clipped by 0 bases and J by 5 bases, with 10 bases between them. This CDR3 spans 14 amino acids. Looked up from germline, CDR1 is SGHTA and CDR2 is FQGTGA. The CDR3 region has the DNA TGTGCCAGCAGCTTAACTTTTGGATCGGAGACCCAGTACTTC. It translates to CASSLTFGSETQYF.

The sample holds one count of this clone. The chain employs TRBV30 and TRBJ2-7; no reliable D call. The CDR3 length is 13 residues. Germline V gene sequence: CDR1 GTSNPN, CDR2 SVGIG (reference sequence). The CDR3 sequence is CASQHPGLYEQYV. DNA for the CDR3: TGTGCTAGCCAACACCCCGGGCTCTACGAGCAGTACGTC.